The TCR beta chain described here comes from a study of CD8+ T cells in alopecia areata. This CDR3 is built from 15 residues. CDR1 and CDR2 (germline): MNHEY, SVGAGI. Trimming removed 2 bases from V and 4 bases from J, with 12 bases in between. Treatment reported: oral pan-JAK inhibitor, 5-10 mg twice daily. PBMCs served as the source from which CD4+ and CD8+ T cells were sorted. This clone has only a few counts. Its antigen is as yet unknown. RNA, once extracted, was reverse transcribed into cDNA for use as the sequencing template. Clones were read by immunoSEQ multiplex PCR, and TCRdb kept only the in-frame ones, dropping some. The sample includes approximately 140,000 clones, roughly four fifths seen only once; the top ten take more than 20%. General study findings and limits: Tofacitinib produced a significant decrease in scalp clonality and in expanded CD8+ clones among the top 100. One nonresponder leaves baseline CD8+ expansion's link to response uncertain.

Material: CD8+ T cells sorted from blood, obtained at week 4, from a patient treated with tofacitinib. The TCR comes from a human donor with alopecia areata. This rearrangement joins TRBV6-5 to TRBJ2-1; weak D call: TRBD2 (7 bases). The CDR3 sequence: CASSYGGASYNEQFF. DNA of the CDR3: TGTGCCAGCAGTTACGGGGGGGCCTCATACAATGAGCAGTTCTTC.